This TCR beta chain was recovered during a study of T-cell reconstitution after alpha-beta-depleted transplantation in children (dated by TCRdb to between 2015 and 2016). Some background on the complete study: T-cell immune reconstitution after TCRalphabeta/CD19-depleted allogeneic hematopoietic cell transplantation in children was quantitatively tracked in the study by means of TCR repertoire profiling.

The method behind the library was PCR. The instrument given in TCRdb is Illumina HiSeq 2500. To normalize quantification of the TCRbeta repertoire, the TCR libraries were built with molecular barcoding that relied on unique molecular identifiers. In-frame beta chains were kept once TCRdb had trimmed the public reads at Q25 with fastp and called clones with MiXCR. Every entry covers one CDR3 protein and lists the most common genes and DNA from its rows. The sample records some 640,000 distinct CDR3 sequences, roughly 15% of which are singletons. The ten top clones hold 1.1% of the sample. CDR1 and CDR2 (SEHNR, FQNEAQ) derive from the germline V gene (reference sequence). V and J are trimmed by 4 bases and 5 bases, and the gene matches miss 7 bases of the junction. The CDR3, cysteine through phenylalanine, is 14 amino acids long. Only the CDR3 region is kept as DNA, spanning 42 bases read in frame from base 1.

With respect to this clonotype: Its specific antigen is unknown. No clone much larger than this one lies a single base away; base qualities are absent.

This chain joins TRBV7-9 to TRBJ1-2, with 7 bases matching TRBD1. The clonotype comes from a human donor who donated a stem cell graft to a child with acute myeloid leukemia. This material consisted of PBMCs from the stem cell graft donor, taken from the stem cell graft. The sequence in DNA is TGTGCCAGCAGCTCACAGGGGCAAGGATATGGCTACACCTTC. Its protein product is CASSSQGQGYGYTF.